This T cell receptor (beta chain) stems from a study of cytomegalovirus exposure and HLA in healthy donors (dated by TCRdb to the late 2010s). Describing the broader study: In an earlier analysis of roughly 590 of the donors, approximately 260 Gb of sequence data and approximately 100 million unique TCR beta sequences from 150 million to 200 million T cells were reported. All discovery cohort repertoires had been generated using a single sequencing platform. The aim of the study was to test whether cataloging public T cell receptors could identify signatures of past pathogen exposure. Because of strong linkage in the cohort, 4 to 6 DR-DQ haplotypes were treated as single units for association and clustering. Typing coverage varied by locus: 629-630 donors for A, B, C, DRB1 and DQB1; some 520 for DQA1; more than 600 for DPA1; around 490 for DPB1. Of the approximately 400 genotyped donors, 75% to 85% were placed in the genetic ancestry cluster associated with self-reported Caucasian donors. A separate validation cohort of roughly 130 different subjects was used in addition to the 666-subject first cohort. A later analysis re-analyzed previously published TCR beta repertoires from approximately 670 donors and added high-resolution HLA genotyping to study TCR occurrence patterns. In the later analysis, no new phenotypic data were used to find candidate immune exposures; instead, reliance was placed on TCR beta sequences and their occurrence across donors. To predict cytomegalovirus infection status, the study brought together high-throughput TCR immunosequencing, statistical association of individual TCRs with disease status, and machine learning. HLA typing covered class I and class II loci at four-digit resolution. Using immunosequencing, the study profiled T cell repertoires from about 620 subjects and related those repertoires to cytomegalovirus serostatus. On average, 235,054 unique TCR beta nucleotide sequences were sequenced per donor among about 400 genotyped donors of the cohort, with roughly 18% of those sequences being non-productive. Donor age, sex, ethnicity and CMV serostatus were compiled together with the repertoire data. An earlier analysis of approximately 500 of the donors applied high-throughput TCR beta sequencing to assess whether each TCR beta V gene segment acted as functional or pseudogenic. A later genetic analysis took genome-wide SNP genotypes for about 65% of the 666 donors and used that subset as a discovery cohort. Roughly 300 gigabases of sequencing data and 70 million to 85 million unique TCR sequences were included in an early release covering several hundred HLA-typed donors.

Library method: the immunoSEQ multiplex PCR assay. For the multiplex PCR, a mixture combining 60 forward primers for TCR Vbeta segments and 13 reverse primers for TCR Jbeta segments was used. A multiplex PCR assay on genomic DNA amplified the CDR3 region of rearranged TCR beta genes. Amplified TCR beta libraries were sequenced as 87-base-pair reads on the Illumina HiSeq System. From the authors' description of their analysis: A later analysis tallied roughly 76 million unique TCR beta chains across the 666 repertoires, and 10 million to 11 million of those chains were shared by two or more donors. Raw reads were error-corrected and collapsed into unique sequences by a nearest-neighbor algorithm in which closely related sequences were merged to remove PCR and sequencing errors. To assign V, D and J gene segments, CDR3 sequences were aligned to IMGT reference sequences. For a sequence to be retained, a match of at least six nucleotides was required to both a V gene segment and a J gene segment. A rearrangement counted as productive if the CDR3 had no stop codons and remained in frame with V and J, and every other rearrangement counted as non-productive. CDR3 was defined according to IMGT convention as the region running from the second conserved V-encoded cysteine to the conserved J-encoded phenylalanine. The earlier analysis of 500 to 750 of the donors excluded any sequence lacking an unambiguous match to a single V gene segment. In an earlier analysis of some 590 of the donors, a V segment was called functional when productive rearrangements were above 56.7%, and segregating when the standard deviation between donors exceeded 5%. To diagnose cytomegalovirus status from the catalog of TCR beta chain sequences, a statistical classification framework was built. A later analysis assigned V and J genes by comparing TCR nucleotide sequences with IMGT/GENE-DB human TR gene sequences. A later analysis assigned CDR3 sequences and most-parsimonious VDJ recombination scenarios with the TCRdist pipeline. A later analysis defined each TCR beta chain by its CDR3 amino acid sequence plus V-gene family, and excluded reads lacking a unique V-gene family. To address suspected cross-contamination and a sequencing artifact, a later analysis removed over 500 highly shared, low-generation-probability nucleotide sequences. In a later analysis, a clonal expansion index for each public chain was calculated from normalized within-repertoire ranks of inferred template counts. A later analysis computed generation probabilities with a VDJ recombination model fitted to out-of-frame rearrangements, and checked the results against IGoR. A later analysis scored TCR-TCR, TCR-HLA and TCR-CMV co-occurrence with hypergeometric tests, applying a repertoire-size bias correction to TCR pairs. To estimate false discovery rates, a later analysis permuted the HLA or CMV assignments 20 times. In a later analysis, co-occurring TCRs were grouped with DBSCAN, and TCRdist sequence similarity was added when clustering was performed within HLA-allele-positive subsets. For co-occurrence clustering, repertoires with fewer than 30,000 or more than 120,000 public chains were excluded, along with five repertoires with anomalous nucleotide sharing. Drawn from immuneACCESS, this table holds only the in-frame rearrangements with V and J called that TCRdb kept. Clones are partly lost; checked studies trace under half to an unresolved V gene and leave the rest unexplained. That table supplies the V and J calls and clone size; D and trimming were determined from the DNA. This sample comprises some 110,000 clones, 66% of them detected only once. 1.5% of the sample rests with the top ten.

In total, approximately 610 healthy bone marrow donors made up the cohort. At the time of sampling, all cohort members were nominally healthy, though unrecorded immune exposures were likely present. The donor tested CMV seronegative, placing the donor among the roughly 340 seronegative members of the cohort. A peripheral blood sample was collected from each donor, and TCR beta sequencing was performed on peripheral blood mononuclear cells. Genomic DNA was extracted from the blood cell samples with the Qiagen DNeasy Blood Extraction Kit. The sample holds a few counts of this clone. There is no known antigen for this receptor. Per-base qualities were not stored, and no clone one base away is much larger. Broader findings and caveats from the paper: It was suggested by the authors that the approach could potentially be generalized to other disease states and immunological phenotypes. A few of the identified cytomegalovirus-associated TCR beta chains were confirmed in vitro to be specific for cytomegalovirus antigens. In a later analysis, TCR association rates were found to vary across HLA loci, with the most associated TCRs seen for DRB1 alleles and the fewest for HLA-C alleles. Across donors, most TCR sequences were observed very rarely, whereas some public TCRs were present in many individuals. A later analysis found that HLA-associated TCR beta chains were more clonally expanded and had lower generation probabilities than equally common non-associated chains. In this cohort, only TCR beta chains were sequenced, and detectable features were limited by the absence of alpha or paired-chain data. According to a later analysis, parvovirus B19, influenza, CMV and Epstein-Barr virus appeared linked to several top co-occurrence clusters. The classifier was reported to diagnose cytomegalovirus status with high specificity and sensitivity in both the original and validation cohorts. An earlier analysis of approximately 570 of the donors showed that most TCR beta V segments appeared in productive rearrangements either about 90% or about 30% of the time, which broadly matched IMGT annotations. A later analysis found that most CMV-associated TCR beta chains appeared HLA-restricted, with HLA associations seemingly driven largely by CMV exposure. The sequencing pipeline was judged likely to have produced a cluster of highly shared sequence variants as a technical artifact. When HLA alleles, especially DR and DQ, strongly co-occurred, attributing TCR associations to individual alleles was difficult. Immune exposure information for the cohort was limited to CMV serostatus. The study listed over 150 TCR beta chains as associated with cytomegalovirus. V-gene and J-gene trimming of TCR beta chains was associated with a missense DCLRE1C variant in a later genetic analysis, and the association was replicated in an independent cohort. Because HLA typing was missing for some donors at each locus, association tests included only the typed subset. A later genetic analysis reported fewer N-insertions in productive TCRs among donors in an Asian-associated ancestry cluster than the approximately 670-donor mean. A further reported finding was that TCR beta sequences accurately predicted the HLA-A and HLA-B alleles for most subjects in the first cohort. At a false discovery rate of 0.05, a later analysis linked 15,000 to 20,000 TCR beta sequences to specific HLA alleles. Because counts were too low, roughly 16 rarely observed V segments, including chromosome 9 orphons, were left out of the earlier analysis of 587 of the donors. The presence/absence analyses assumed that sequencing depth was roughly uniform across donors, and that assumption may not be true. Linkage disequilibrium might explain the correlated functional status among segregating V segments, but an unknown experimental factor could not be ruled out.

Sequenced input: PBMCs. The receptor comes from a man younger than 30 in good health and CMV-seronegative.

The nucleotides are TGTGCCATCAGTGTAAACCGCCCAGCGAACACCGGGGAGCTGTTTTTT. Its amino acids are CAISVNRPANTGELFF. The chain uses TRBV10-3 and TRBJ2-2, with no reliable assignment of the D segment. The germline V gene gives CDR1 as ENHRY and CDR2 as SYGVKD. Trimming costs V 4 bases and J 0 bases, and their ends lie 12 bases apart. The CDR3 contains 16 residues, cysteine and phenylalanine counted. The read is trimmed to its CDR3 DNA, 48 bases read in frame from base 1.